This TCR beta chain derives from a study of T-cell memory formation after mild COVID-19. Via MiXCR, TCRdb re-called the 5' RACE reads, giving one row per CDR3 protein. The table lists about 360,000 distinct CDR3 sequences, around 15% of them singletons. The specimen was PBMCs or a T cell subset sorted from them (not recorded which). This sequence was found in a man between 18 and 35 years old who had mild COVID-19 (a few samples of this study predate the infection). Cell type and time point are not known.

The CDR3 loop reads CSARTGTDSLGAHTDTQYF. DNA for the CDR3: TGCAGTGCTAGAACGGGGACCGATTCTCTAGGGGCCCACACAGATACGCAGTATTTT. The chain recombines TRBV20-1 with TRBJ2-3; D assignment may be TRBD1 or TRBD2 (5 bases each). Deletions cut 2 bases from V and 2 bases from J, with 26 bases between. The CDR3 loop spans 19 amino acids. The germline CDR1 and CDR2 sequences are DFQATT and SNEGSKA (reference sequence).